This T cell receptor beta chain comes out of a study of regulatory T cells in long-lasting Graves disease (dated by TCRdb to the early 2020s). Study-level background: Antithyroid drugs had been taken for less than 3 months by newly diagnosed Graves' disease patients. The study was conducted in China and was registered as a clinical trial. A total of around 33 samples were covered by TCR sequencing, comprising approximately 13 persistent and 20 newly diagnosed Graves' disease patients. Patients with persistent Graves' disease were compared with patients with newly diagnosed Graves' disease using TCR sequencing and RNA sequencing of peripheral blood.

Summary of the overall study and its limitations: Because the primary lesion, thyroid tissue, could not be accessed, the study looked at peripheral blood alone. Persistent patients shared more public clonotypes among themselves (roughly 2,700) than newly diagnosed patients did (more than 950). Only the TCR beta chain was sequenced and analyzed. As a limitation, the authors acknowledged that the small sample size may reduce accuracy. Lower TCR Shannon entropy and fewer highly expanded clones were observed in persistent Graves' disease patients than in newly diagnosed patients, which suggested clonal expansion.

As concerns this clonotype: No cognate antigen has been identified for it. Given a much more abundant clone one base away, this may be a read error.

The library was produced with multiplex PCR. TCRdb records Illumina HiSeq 4000 as the sequencer. iRepertoire HTBI primers and Arm-PCR amplification of CDR3 regions were used to construct TCR beta libraries. PCR products were gel purified before sequencing. On the study's bioinformatics: Gene usage analysis of CDR3 amino acid clonotypes used the 60 to 80 TRBV and approximately 13 TRBJ segments found across samples. COPE and FqMerger were used to merge filtered high-quality paired reads into contigs. BLAST was used to align contigs to IMGT TRBV, TRBD and TRBJ reference genes, with CDR3 defined following IMGT. Highly expanded clones were defined as clonotypes with a frequency above 0.1%. Shannon entropy was used to measure repertoire diversity, and the Gini coefficient was used to measure V-J evenness. Public clonotypes were defined as clonotypes shared by more than one individual. TCRdb redid the processing of the public reads, applying fastp at Q25 and MiXCR, and retained in-frame beta chains. Rows are unified per CDR3 protein, each entry keeping the most common DNA and genes. The authors' filters were not applied to this entry. Present in this sample are a few hundred thousand distinct CDR3 sequences, around 20% of which were seen just once. Over 11% of the sample is in the top ten clones.

The time point label of this sample denotes: newly diagnosed GD, antithyroid drugs for less than 3 months. For both TCR sequencing and RNA sequencing, RNA was extracted from PBMCs using TRIzol. The diagnosis of Graves' disease was made according to American Thyroid Association guidelines. Patients were recruited from an endocrinology department in Xi'an, China. Each patient gave approximately 9.7 milliliters of peripheral blood, collected in an EDTA anticoagulant tube. Ficoll Paque Plus density gradient separation was used to isolate PBMCs, and no further T cell sorting was performed. RNA quality was checked with an Agilent 2100 Bioanalyzer and agarose gel, and concentration with a NanoDrop 2000. This clonotype originated in a female donor with Graves disease. The specimen comprised peripheral blood mononuclear cells (PBMCs), sampled at new diagnosis, from a patient treated with antithyroid drugs.

The CDR3 region: CASRDRGGRDTETFF. In nucleotides, the sequence is TGTGCCAGCAGGGACCGCGGGGGACGGGACACTGAAACTTTCTTT. Recombination joined TRBV7-3 with TRBJ1-1, with TRBD1 perhaps the D gene, on 6 matching bases. The CDR3 holds 15 amino acids from the cysteine to the phenylalanine. CDR3 DNA is the only sequence kept; it has 45 bases, read in frame from the first base. Per the germline V gene, SGHTA is the CDR1 and FQGTGA is the CDR2.